A selection of T cell receptor beta chains follows, all from one sample in a study of response to subunit inactivated influenza vaccine. TCRdb re-derived calls from the RT-PCR reads in MiXCR, one entry per CDR3 protein. This sample has hundreds of thousands of distinct CDR3 sequences, with 10% to 15% found just once. The sequencing used PBMCs from blood, collected on the day of vaccination. These receptors were collected from a man over 45 who received an inactivated influenza vaccine. Both conserved end residues are part of each CDR3. The D gene is left open where the match is weak. Not every row has a clone size; where given, it reads once, few, many or a size class.

CDR3aa	CDR3nt	abundance	d_gene	j_gene	v_gene
CSVATGWGMPWSSGTPNEQFF	TGCAGCGTTGCAACCGGGTGGGGAATGCCGTGGTCTAGCGGGACCCCCAATGAGCAGTTCTTC	.	TRBD2	TRBJ2-1	TRBV29-1
CASSFGDRPNQPQHF	TGTGCCAGCAGTTTCGGGGACAGACCCAATCAGCCCCAGCATTTT	.	TRBD1	TRBJ1-5	TRBV12-3/TRBV12-4
CSARAPPGTGPQHF	TGCAGTGCTAGAGCCCCTCCGGGGACTGGGCCCCAGCATTTT	.	.	TRBJ1-5	TRBV20-1
CASSSSGTDSSYEQYF	TGTGCCAGCAGTTCATCCGGGACAGACAGCTCCTACGAGCAGTACTTC	few	TRBD1	TRBJ2-7	TRBV12-3/TRBV12-4
CATLGGFSTEAFF	TGTGCCACCTTAGGGGGATTCAGCACTGAAGCTTTCTTT	few	.	TRBJ1-1	TRBV28
CASSPGRVDQPQHF	TGTGCCAGCAGCCCAGGGAGAGTGGATCAGCCCCAGCATTTT	.	.	TRBJ1-5	TRBV11-2
CASSSGQHQPQHF	TGTGCCAGCAGCTCAGGGCAGCACCAGCCCCAGCATTTT	few	.	TRBJ1-5	TRBV13
CASSLGTRGVLEQFF	TGTGCCAGCAGTTTAGGGACTAGGGGGGTTTTAGAGCAGTTCTTC	.	TRBD2	TRBJ2-1	TRBV27
CASSQTGNQPQHF	TGTGCCAGCAGCCAAACTGGGAATCAGCCCCAGCATTTT	.	.	TRBJ1-5	TRBV3-1
CATSGGLPPYEQYF	TGTGCCACCAGTGGGGGCCTACCTCCCTACGAGCAGTACTTC	.	.	TRBJ2-7	TRBV24-1
CASSYSIGVGYEQYF	TGTGCCAGCAGTTACTCGATCGGTGTTGGCTACGAGCAGTACTTC	.	.	TRBJ2-7	TRBV6-5
CASSWFSGRGYEQYF	TGTGCCAGCAGTTGGTTTAGCGGGAGAGGCTACGAGCAGTACTTC	many	TRBD2	TRBJ2-7	TRBV27
CASTLAGGRSSTDTQYF	TGCGCCAGCACCCTAGCGGGGGGCCGGTCTAGCACAGATACGCAGTATTTT	.	TRBD2	TRBJ2-3	TRBV5-1
CASSPQKPGRDSYEQYF	TGTGCCAGCAGTCCACAGAAACCGGGACGGGATTCCTACGAGCAGTACTTC	few	.	TRBJ2-7	TRBV6-1
CSASPRGDEQYF	TGCAGTGCTAGCCCCAGGGGTGACGAGCAGTACTTC	few	.	TRBJ2-7	TRBV20-1
CASSLQSGRATDTQYF	TGTGCCAGCAGCCTACAGAGCGGGAGAGCTACAGATACGCAGTATTTT	.	TRBD2	TRBJ2-3	TRBV11-2
CASSFNKEQYF	TGTGCCAGCAGTTTCAACAAAGAGCAGTACTTC	few	.	TRBJ2-7	TRBV12-3/TRBV12-4
CASSVVDYGYTF	TGTGCCAGCAGCGTAGTAGACTATGGCTACACCTTC	many	.	TRBJ1-2	TRBV9
CASSYPRTQAFF	TGTGCCAGCAGTTACCCCCGAACCCAAGCTTTCTTT	.	.	TRBJ1-1	TRBV12-3/TRBV12-4
CSARDLREGEQFF	TGCAGTGCTAGAGATTTGCGGGAAGGTGAGCAGTTCTTC	.	.	TRBJ2-1	TRBV20-1
CASSQTSFEQFF	TGTGCCAGCAGCCAGACTAGCTTCGAGCAGTTCTTC	.	TRBD2	TRBJ2-1	TRBV7-2
CASSQRLAGDNEQFF	TGTGCCAGCAGCCAACGACTAGCGGGTGACAATGAGCAGTTCTTC	many	TRBD2	TRBJ2-1	TRBV4-2
CASSQEPSSYNEQFF	TGCGCCAGCAGCCAAGAACCCAGCTCCTACAATGAGCAGTTCTTC	many	.	TRBJ2-1	TRBV4-1
CAISESGLAGNNEQFF	TGTGCCATCAGTGAGTCCGGGCTAGCGGGCAACAATGAGCAGTTCTTC	.	TRBD2	TRBJ2-1	TRBV10-3
CASSPRGGNPEQFF	TGTGCCAGCAGCCCGCGAGGGGGAAACCCTGAGCAGTTCTTC	few	.	TRBJ2-1	TRBV7-9